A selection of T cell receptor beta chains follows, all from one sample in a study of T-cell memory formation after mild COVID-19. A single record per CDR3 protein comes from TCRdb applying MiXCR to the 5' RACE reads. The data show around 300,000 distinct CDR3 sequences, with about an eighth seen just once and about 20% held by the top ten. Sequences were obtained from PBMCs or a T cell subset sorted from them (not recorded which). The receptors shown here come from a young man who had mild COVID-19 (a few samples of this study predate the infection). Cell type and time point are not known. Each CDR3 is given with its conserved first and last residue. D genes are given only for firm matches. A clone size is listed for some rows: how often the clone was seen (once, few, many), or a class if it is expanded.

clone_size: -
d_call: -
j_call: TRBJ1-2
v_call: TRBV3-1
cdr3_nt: TGTGCCAGCAGCCCCCGTGGAGGGGCCAACTATGGCTACACCTTC
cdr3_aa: CASSPRGGANYGYTF

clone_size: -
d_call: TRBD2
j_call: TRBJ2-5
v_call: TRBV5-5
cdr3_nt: TGTGCCAGCAGGGGCGGGGGAGCGGGGCAAGAGACCCAGTACTTC
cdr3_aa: CASRGGGAGQETQYF

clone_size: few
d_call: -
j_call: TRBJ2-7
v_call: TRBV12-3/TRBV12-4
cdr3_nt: TGTGCCAGCAGTTTGGGGGCGGGCTACTCCTACGAGCAGTACTTC
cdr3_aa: CASSLGAGYSYEQYF

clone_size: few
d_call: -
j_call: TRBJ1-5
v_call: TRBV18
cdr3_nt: TGTGCCAGCTCACCACGGGGCGGGATGAGGGATCAGCCCCAGCATTTT
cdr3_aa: CASSPRGGMRDQPQHF

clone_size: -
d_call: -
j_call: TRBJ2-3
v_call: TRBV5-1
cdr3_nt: TGCGCCAGCAGCTTCACGGGGTCGGGAGATACGCAGTATTTT
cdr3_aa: CASSFTGSGDTQYF

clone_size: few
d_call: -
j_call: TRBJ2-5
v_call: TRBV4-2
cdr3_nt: TGTGCCAGCAGCCAAGTGATATCGGGGGTAGAAGGAGAGACCCAGTACTTC
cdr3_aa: CASSQVISGVEGETQYF

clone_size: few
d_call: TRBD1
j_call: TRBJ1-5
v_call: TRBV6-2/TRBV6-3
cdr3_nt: TGTGCCAGCAGTCGGGACAGGGGAGAGCCCCAGCATTTT
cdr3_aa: CASSRDRGEPQHF

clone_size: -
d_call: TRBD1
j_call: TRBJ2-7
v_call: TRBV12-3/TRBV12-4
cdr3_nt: TGTGCCAGCAGCCGACTACAGGGGGTCGGCTCCGAGCAGTACTTC
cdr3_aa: CASSRLQGVGSEQYF

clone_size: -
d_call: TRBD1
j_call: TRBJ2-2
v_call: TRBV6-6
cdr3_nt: TGTGCCAGCAGTCAACAGGGGCCGGGGAACACCGGGGAGCTGTTTTTT
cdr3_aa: CASSQQGPGNTGELFF

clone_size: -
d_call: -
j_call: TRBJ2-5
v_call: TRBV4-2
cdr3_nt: TGTGCCAGCAGCCAATCTGACCTCCAAGAGACCCAGTACTTC
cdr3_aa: CASSQSDLQETQYF

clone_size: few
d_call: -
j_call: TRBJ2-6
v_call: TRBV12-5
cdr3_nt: TGTGCTAGTGGCCAAGGGTTAGCTGGGGCCAACGTCCTGACTTTC
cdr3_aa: CASGQGLAGANVLTF

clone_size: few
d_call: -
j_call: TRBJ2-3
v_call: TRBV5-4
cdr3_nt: TGTGCCAGCAGCCGACAGGAAACAGATACGCAGTATTTT
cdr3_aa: CASSRQETDTQYF

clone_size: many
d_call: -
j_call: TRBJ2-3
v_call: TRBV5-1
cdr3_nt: TGCGCCAGCACCGGTGGGGGACGCACAGATACGCAGTATTTT
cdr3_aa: CASTGGGRTDTQYF

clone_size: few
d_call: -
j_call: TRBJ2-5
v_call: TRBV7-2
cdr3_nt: TGTGCCAGCAGCTTAGCTCGGGGGCTGACCGGCCAAGAGACCCAGTACTTC
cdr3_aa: CASSLARGLTGQETQYF

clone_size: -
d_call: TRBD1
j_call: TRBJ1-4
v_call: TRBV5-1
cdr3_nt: TGCGCCAGCAGCTTGGCCGGGACAGGGCTCGAAAAACTGTTTTTT
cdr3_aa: CASSLAGTGLEKLFF

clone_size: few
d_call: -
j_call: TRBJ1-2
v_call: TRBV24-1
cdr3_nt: TGTGCCACCAGTGACCCCCCCAGGGTCCCTAACTATGGCTACACCTTC
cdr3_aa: CATSDPPRVPNYGYTF

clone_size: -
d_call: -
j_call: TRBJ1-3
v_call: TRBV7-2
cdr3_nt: TGTGCCAGCAAAACCGCAGGAGCTTCTGGAAACACCATATATTTT
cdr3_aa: CASKTAGASGNTIYF

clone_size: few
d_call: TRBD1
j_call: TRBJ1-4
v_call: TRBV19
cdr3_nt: TGTGCCAGTAGTGCCGGACAGGGGCCCATGGAGGAAAAACTGTTTTTT
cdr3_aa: CASSAGQGPMEEKLFF

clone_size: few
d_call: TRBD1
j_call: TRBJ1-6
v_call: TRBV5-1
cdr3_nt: TGCGCCAGCAGCCCGGGACAGCTACTTAATTCACCCCTCCACTTT
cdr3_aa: CASSPGQLLNSPLHF

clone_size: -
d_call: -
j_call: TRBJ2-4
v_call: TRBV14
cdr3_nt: TGTGCCAGCAGCCTCCGGGTCCTAAACATTCAGTACTTC
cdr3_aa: CASSLRVLNIQYF

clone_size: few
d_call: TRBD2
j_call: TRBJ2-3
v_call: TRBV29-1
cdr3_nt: TGCAGCGTTGTCCTAGCGGGGGACCCCACAGATACGCAGTATTTT
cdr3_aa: CSVVLAGDPTDTQYF

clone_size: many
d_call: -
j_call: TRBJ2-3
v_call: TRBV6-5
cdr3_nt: TGTGCCAGCAGTTTTAGCGGCTTAAAGGCTGATACGCAGTATTTT
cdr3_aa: CASSFSGLKADTQYF

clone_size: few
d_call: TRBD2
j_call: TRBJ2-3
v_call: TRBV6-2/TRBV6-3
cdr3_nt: TGTGCCAGCAGTTACCCTGGACTAGCGGGGAGCACAGATACGCAGTATTTT
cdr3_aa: CASSYPGLAGSTDTQYF

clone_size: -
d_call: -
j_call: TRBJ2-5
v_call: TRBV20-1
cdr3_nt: TGCAGTGCTAGGGCTTTCAAAGAGGTTCGAGGGGAGACCCAGTACTTC
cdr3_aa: CSARAFKEVRGETQYF

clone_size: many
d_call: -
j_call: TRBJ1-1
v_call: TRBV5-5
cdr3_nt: TGTGCCAGCGGAAGGGGTGGGGAAGCTTTCTTT
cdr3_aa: CASGRGGEAFF

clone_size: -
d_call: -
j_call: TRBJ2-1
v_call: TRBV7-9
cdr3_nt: TGTGCCAGCAGCTTAGATCAGAGCTCCTACAATGAGCAGTTCTTC
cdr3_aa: CASSLDQSSYNEQFF

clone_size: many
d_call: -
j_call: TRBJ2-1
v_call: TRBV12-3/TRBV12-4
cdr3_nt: TGTGCCAGCAGAGACAGCAATGAGCAGTTCTTC
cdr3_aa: CASRDSNEQFF

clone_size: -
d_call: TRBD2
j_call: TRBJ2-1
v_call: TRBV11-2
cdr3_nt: TGTGCCACCCAGCCGCTAGCGGGGGGCTACAATGAGCAGTTCTTC
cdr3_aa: CATQPLAGGYNEQFF